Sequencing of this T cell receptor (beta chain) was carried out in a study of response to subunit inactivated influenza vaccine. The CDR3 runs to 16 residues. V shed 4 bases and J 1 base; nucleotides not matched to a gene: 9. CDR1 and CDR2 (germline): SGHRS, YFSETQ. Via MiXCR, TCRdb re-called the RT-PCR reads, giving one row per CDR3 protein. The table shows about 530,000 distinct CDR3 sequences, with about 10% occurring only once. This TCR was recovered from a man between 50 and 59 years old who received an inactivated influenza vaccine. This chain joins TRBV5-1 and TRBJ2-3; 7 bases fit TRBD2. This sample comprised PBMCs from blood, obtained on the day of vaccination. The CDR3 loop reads CASSHGLDTGTDTQYF. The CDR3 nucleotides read TGCGCCAGCAGCCATGGACTAGACACGGGCACAGATACGCAGTATTTT.